The rows below give T cell receptor beta chains drawn from one sample of a study of cytomegalovirus exposure and HLA in healthy donors. Using immunoSEQ multiplex PCR, the repertoire was profiled, and TCRdb retains in-frame clones only, with some absent. Of about 72,000 clones listed, 60% to 75% are singletons. Sequences were obtained from PBMCs. These receptors were taken from a middle-aged man in good health and CMV-seropositive. Each CDR3 is given with its conserved first and last residue. The order of the fields is D gene, V gene, J gene, CDR3 protein. A D gene is named only where the DNA matches it firmly.

d_call: .; v_call: TRBV19; j_call: TRBJ1-1; cdr3_aa: CASSTDSATVTEAFF
d_call: TRBD1; v_call: TRBV18; j_call: TRBJ2-7; cdr3_aa: CASSQTGGEGQYF
d_call: TRBD2; v_call: TRBV5-1; j_call: TRBJ2-1; cdr3_aa: CASGPGGSYNEQFF
d_call: .; v_call: TRBV6-4; j_call: TRBJ2-1; cdr3_aa: CASSEAGTVYNEQFF
d_call: .; v_call: TRBV30; j_call: TRBJ2-3; cdr3_aa: CAWRAVFPWTDTQYF
d_call: TRBD1; v_call: TRBV27; j_call: TRBJ2-7; cdr3_aa: CASSLLRQGEQYF
d_call: .; v_call: TRBV7-9; j_call: TRBJ1-5; cdr3_aa: CASSHRDPQPQHF
d_call: .; v_call: TRBV28; j_call: TRBJ1-2; cdr3_aa: CASSSGQNYGYTF
d_call: TRBD1; v_call: TRBV19; j_call: TRBJ1-2; cdr3_aa: CASSVSGQGHYGYTF
d_call: TRBD1; v_call: TRBV5-1; j_call: TRBJ2-1; cdr3_aa: CASSLFVTGDGADNEQFF
d_call: .; v_call: TRBV7-3; j_call: TRBJ2-7; cdr3_aa: CASSFGAQTEQYF
d_call: TRBD2; v_call: TRBV4-2; j_call: TRBJ2-1; cdr3_aa: CASSQDLTRGDLYNEQFF
d_call: TRBD2; v_call: TRBV10-3; j_call: TRBJ2-7; cdr3_aa: CAISSGLAGGDSYEQYF
d_call: .; v_call: TRBV4-2; j_call: TRBJ1-1; cdr3_aa: CASSLRVGDTEAFF
d_call: .; v_call: TRBV28; j_call: TRBJ2-7; cdr3_aa: CASSLPPGQPTYEQYF
d_call: .; v_call: TRBV5-4; j_call: TRBJ2-5; cdr3_aa: CASSPHLSGETQYF
d_call: .; v_call: TRBV7-9; j_call: TRBJ2-1; cdr3_aa: CASSSIDRSINEQFF
d_call: .; v_call: TRBV6-1; j_call: TRBJ1-4; cdr3_aa: CAGRGEEKLFF
d_call: .; v_call: TRBV6-5; j_call: TRBJ1-4; cdr3_aa: CASSYSWPTNEKLFF
d_call: TRBD2; v_call: TRBV5-1; j_call: TRBJ2-1; cdr3_aa: CASSWGTSGGPGNEQFF
d_call: .; v_call: TRBV12-2; j_call: TRBJ1-1; cdr3_aa: CASRLFPTGAAWDTEAFF
d_call: .; v_call: TRBV5-1; j_call: TRBJ2-7; cdr3_aa: CASSLMGRPNEQYF
d_call: TRBD1; v_call: TRBV29-1; j_call: TRBJ1-2; cdr3_aa: CSVRDRVDYGYTF
d_call: .; v_call: TRBV10-3; j_call: TRBJ2-7; cdr3_aa: CAISEWGGTYEQYF
d_call: .; v_call: TRBV6-5; j_call: TRBJ2-5; cdr3_aa: CASSYMGSQETQYF
d_call: .; v_call: TRBV30; j_call: TRBJ1-5; cdr3_aa: CAWSVGGLSQPQHF
d_call: .; v_call: TRBV7-8; j_call: TRBJ2-1; cdr3_aa: CASRGGAVYNEQFF
d_call: .; v_call: TRBV7-9; j_call: TRBJ2-5; cdr3_aa: CASSYPSQKTEVQETQYF
d_call: .; v_call: TRBV21-1; j_call: TRBJ2-3; cdr3_aa: CASSKAGGPNADTQYF
d_call: .; v_call: TRBV11-2; j_call: TRBJ1-1; cdr3_aa: CASSFGTGGDAEAFF
d_call: .; v_call: TRBV6-1; j_call: TRBJ1-5; cdr3_aa: CASRIRESNQPQHF
d_call: TRBD2; v_call: TRBV4-1; j_call: TRBJ2-3; cdr3_aa: CASSRQRGAGTDTQYF
d_call: .; v_call: TRBV9; j_call: TRBJ2-2; cdr3_aa: CASSVDGGSGELFF
d_call: .; v_call: TRBV21-1; j_call: TRBJ2-1; cdr3_aa: CASSKVSRRGVGNEQFF
d_call: TRBD1; v_call: TRBV7-9; j_call: TRBJ2-7; cdr3_aa: CASSVGQGNYEQYF
d_call: TRBD1; v_call: TRBV5-4; j_call: TRBJ2-3; cdr3_aa: CASSGSGTGTDTQYF
d_call: TRBD2; v_call: TRBV5-8; j_call: TRBJ2-1; cdr3_aa: CASRPGLDRVDEQFF
d_call: .; v_call: TRBV4-2; j_call: TRBJ2-1; cdr3_aa: CASSQGGPGDIGEQFF
d_call: TRBD1; v_call: TRBV4-1; j_call: TRBJ1-3; cdr3_aa: CASSTGVEGNTIYF
d_call: .; v_call: TRBV9; j_call: TRBJ1-6; cdr3_aa: CASSPREYSPLHF
d_call: .; v_call: TRBV7-2; j_call: TRBJ2-7; cdr3_aa: CASRTDRTTYEQYF
d_call: TRBD1; v_call: TRBV5-5; j_call: TRBJ1-5; cdr3_aa: CASSLTGTVRQPQHF
d_call: .; v_call: TRBV5-4; j_call: TRBJ1-6; cdr3_aa: CASSPRQNSPLHF
d_call: .; v_call: TRBV29-1; j_call: TRBJ2-7; cdr3_aa: CSVARRGGYEQYF
d_call: .; v_call: TRBV5-4; j_call: TRBJ1-2; cdr3_aa: CASSLSTQGGYGYTF
d_call: TRBD1; v_call: TRBV27; j_call: TRBJ1-5; cdr3_aa: CASRTGVGGPQHF
d_call: TRBD1; v_call: TRBV30; j_call: TRBJ1-2; cdr3_aa: CAWSGTGSYGYTF
d_call: .; v_call: TRBV7-2; j_call: TRBJ2-7; cdr3_aa: CASTPGVVAYEQYF
d_call: TRBD1; v_call: TRBV5-8; j_call: TRBJ2-1; cdr3_aa: CASSPRTGTNEQFF
d_call: TRBD1; v_call: TRBV7-9; j_call: TRBJ1-4; cdr3_aa: CASSLIWDSGETNEKLFF
d_call: .; v_call: TRBV9; j_call: TRBJ1-5; cdr3_aa: CASSAGGSPNQPQHF
d_call: TRBD1; v_call: TRBV6-6; j_call: TRBJ1-3; cdr3_aa: CASSSTGERNTIYF
d_call: TRBD2; v_call: TRBV11-2; j_call: TRBJ2-5; cdr3_aa: CASSGPSGGRYQETQYF